This TCR beta chain was observed in a study of spatial heterogeneity in lung cancer (dated by TCRdb to between 2018 and 2020). With respect to the entire study: Beta-chain transcripts were consistently detected in greater numbers than alpha-chain transcripts, which likely reflects a higher abundance of beta-chain transcripts. In the raw uncorrected reads, each unique combination of TCR and UMI appeared on average more than ten times. TCR alpha and beta repertoires were quantitatively compared across multiple tumor regions, matched nontumor lung and blood in non-small cell lung cancer. Nonsynonymous mutation counts, determined by whole-exome sequencing of tumor tissue, were related to features of the TCR repertoire. Both alpha and beta chains were TCR-sequenced in samples taken at surgery, namely 220 tumor regions, more than 62 matched nontumor lung samples and roughly 56 PBMC samples. What the authors observed across the whole study: Ubiquitous expanded tumor TCRs were detected in blood more often at tumor resection than at routine follow-up. Additional single-cell paired TCR alpha and beta sequencing was considered necessary to confirm, at a functional level, the hypothesis that regional TCRs recognize regional mutations.

Library method: 5' RACE. Instrument on record: NextSeq 500. In the TCR library protocol, a unique molecular identifier was attached to each TCR cDNA molecule so that PCR and sequencing errors could be corrected. The authors' analysis ran thus. Decombinator tools were used for TCR identification, UMI-based error correction and CDR3 extraction. TCRs above a frequency of 2 per 1,000, corresponding to the top 1% of the tumor frequency distribution, were defined as expanded. Renyi diversity was computed with the R vegan package after each repertoire had been subsampled 100 times to 5,000 TCRs. CDR3 similarity networks were constructed using string-kernel similarity of amino acid triplets, with links drawn between CDR3s whose pairwise similarity was above 0.82. In-frame beta chains were kept once TCRdb had trimmed the public reads at Q25 with fastp and called clones with MiXCR. Rows with one shared CDR3 protein collapse into an entry with the most common genes and DNA. The V and J calls, along with clone size, are taken from TCRdb and not from the paper's own processing. Here the sample has some 15,000 distinct CDR3 sequences; 9.5% to 13% occur a single time. In total, the top ten clones hold about 27% of the sample.

V sheds 0 bases and J sheds 9 bases, leaving 12 bases between their ends. Looking up the germline V gene (reference sequence) yields CDR1 LGHDT and CDR2 YNNKEL. Including the terminal cysteine and phenylalanine, the CDR3 comprises 14 residues. Just the 42-base CDR3 DNA is kept, in frame starting at base 1. The intended sense of this specimen's time point label: sample taken at primary tumor resection. For TCR sequencing, whole RNA was extracted from tumor and nontumor lung tissue, or from cryopreserved PBMC samples, and no cell sorting was done. The donors were approximately 70 patients from the lung TRACERx cohort who had early-stage, untreated non-small cell lung cancer. Patients were selected for TCR sequencing only if sufficient RNA was available from at least two tumor regions. This clonotype was detected only a few times. Which antigen it targets is not known. The sample holds no much larger clone one base away, and base qualities are not on file.

The rearranged chain carries TRBV3-1 and TRBJ1-5, with the D gene not clear enough to name. The sequence came from a male donor with early-stage non-small cell lung cancer. The source was PBMCs, collected at surgery. The nucleotide sequence reads TGTGCCAGCAGCCAAGATGGAGGGCGCGGGCCCCAGCATTTT. This is translated as CASSQDGGRGPQHF.